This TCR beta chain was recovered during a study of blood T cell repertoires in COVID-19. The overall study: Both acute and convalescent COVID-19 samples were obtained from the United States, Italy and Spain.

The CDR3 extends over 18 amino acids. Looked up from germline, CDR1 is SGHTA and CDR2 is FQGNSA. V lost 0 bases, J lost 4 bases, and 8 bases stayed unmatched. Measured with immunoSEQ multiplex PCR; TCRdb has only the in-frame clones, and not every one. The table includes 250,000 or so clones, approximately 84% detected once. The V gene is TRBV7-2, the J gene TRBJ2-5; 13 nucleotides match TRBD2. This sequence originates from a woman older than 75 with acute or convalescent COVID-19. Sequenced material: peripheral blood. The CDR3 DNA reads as TGTGCCAGCAGCTTAGCACTTGATAGACTAGCGGGGGGAGAGACCCAGTACTTC. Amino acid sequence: CASSLALDRLAGGETQYF.